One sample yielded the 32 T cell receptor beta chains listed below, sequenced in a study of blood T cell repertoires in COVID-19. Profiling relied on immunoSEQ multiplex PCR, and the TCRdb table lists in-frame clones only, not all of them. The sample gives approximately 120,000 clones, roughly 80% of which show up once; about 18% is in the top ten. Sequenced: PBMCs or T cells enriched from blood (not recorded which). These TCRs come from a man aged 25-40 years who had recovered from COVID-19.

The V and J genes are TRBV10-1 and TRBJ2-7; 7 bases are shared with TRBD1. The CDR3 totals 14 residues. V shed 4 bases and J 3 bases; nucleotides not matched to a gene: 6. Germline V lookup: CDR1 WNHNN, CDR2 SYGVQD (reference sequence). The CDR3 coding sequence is TGCGCCAGCAGTGCCGGGACAGCGGACTACGAGCAGTACTTC. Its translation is CASSAGTADYEQYF.

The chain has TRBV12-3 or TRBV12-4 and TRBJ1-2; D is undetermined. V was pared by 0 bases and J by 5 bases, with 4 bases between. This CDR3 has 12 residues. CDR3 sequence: CASSLAAYGYTF. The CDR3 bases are TGTGCCAGCAGTTTAGCAGCGTATGGCTACACCTTC.

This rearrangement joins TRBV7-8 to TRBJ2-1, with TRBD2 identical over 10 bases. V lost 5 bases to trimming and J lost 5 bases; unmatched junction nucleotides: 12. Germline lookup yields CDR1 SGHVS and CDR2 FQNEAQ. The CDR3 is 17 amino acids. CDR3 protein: CASSPRGFSGGNNEQFF. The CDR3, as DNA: TGTGCCAGCAGCCCCCGTGGTTTTAGCGGGGGGAACAATGAGCAGTTCTTC.

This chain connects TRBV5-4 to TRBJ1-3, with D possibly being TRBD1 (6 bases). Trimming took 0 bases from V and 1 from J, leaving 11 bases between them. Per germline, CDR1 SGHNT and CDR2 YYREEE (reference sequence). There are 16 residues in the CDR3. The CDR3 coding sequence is TGTGCCAGCAGCTTGGCCGGGACACCTTCTGGAAACACCATATATTTT. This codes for CASSLAGTPSGNTIYF.

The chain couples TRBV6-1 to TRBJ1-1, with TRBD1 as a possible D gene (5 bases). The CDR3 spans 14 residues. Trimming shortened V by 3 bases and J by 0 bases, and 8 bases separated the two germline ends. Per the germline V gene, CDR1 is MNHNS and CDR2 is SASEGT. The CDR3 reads CASSERQLNTEAFF. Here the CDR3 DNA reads TGTGCCAGCAGTGAGAGACAGCTGAACACTGAAGCTTTCTTT.

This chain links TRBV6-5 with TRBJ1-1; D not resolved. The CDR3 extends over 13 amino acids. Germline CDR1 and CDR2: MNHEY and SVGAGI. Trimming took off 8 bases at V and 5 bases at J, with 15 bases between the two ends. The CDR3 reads CASGREMGTEAFF. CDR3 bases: TGTGCCAGCGGAAGGGAGATGGGGACTGAAGCTTTCTTT.

CDR3 DNA sequence: TGTGCCAGCAGCGCCGCTAGCGTCGCGGCGGATACGCAGTATTTT. Its protein product is CASSAASVAADTQYF. The chain links TRBV7-2 to TRBJ2-3; D possibly corresponds to TRBD2 (6 bases). V lost 5 bases and J lost 6, with 18 bases in between. CDR1 and CDR2 from the germline V gene are SGHTA and FQGNSA. The CDR3 sequence is 15 residues long.

CDR3 amino acids: CASSPLAGGTDTQYF. The CDR3 nucleotides are TGTGCCAGCAGCCCCCTGGCGGGGGGGACAGATACGCAGTATTTT. The chain couples TRBV7-8 to TRBJ2-3, with 9 bases lining up with TRBD2. V was pared by 5 bases and J by 3 bases, with 6 bases of the junction left unmatched. Germline V gene lookup returns CDR1 SGHVS and CDR2 FQNEAQ. This CDR3 has 15 residues.

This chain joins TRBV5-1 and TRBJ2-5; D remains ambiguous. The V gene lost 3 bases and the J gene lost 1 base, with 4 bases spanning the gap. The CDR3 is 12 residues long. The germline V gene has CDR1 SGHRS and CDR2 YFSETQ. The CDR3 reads CASSYLQETQYF. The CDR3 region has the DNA TGCGCCAGCAGCTATCTCCAAGAGACCCAGTACTTC.

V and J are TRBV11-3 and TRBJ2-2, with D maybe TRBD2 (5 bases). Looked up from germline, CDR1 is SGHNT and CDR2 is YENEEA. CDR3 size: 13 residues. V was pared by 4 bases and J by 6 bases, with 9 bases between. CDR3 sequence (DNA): TGTGCCAGCAGCTCCACAGCGGCCGGGGAGCTGTTTTTT. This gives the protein CASSSTAAGELFF. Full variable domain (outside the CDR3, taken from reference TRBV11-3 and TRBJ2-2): EAGVVQSPRYKIIEKKQPVAFWCNPISGHNTLYWYLQNLGQGPELLIRYENEEAVDDSQLPKDRFSAERLKGVDSTLKIQPAELGDSAVYLCASSSTAAGELFFGEGSRLTVL.

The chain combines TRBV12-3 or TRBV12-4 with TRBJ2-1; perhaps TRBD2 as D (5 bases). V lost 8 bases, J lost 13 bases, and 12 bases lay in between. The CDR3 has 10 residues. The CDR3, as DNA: TGTGCCAGCTCTGCCACTAGTCAGTTCTTC. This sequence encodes CASSATSQFF.

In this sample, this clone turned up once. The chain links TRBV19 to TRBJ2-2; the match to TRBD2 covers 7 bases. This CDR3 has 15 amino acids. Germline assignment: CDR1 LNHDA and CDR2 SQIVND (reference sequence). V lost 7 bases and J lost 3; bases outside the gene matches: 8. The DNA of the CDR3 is TGTGCCAGTACCCCCCCAGGGAGGGACACCGGGGAGCTGTTTTTT. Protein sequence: CASTPPGRDTGELFF.

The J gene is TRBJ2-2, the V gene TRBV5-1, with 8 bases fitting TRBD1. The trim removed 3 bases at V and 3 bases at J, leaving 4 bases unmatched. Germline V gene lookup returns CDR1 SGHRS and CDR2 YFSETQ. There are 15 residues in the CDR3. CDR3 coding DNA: TGCGCCAGCAGCTCCGGACAGGGTCACACCGGGGAGCTGTTTTTT. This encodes CASSSGQGHTGELFF.

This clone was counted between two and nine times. The CDR3 nucleotides read TGTGCCAGCAGTGTTGATGCGGGAGGGTGGGAGACCCAGTACTTC. It translates to CASSVDAGGWETQYF. The chain uses TRBV2 and TRBJ2-5, with 9 positions matching TRBD2. The CDR3 has 15 amino acids. Losses at the gene ends were 4 bases for V and 5 bases for J; bases not matched to a gene: 8. The germline V gene encodes CDR1 SNHLY and CDR2 FYNNEI.

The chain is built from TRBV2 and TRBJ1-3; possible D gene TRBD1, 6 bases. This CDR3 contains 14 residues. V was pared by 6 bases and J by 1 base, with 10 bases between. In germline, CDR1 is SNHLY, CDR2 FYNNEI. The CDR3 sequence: CASSGDTSGNTIYF. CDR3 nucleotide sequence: TGTGCCAGCAGCGGGGACACGTCTGGAAACACCATATATTTT.

CDR3 sequence (DNA): TGTGCCAGCAGACCCCAGGTTAACTATGGCTACACCTTC. It translates to CASRPQVNYGYTF. The chain uses TRBV6-5 and TRBJ1-2; D remains unclear. The CDR3 runs 13 residues. In germline, CDR1 is MNHEY, CDR2 SVGAGI. V was pared by 6 bases and J by 1 base, with 9 bases between.

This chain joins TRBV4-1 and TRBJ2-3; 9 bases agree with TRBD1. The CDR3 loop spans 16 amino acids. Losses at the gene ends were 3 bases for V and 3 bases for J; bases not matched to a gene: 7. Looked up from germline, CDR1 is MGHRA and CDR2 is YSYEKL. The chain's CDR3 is CASSHAGTGKTDTQYF. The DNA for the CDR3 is TGCGCCAGCAGCCACGCCGGGACAGGGAAGACAGATACGCAGTATTTT.

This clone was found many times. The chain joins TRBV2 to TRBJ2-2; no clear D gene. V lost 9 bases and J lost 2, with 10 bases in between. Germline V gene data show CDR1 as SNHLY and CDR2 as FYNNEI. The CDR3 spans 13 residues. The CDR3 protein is CASQAENTGELFF. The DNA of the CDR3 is TGTGCCAGTCAGGCTGAAAACACCGGGGAGCTGTTTTTT.

CDR3 loop: CASSAGGLWYGYTF. DNA for the CDR3: TGTGCCAGCAGTGCAGGGGGCTTATGGTATGGCTACACCTTC. V usage is TRBV28 and J usage is TRBJ1-2; 8 nucleotides align to TRBD1. V was clipped by 5 bases and J by 5 bases; unmatched bases: 7. The CDR3 is 14 residues long. Germline CDR1 MDHEN, CDR2 SYDVKM.

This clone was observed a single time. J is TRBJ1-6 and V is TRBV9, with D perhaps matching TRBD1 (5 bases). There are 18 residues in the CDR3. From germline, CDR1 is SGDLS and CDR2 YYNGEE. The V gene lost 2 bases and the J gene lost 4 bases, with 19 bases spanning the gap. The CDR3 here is CASSVVPPRGRYNSPLHF. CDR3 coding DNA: TGTGCCAGCAGCGTCGTACCCCCGCGGGGACGGTATAATTCACCCCTCCACTTT.

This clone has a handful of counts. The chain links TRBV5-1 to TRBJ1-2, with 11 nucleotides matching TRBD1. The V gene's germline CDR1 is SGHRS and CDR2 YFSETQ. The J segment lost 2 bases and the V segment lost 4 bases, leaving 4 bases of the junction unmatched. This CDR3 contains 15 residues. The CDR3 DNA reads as TGCGCCAGCAGCCGGACAGGGGGCGAAAACTATGGCTACACCTTC. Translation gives CASSRTGGENYGYTF.

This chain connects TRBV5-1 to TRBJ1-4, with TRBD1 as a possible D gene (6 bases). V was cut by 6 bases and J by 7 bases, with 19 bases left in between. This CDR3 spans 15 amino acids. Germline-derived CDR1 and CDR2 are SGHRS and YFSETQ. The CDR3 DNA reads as TGCGCCAGCACCCCCCTGGGAACAGGGAGTGAAAAACTGTTTTTT. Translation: CASTPLGTGSEKLFF.

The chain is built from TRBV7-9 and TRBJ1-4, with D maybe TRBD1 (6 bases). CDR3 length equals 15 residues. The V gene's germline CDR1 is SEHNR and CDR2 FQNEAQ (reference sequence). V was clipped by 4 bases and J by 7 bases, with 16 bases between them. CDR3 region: CASSSDRGAGEKLFF. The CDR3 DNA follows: TGTGCCAGCAGCTCGGACCGGGGGGCGGGTGAAAAACTGTTTTTT. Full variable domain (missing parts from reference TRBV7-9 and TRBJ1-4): DTGVSQNPRHKITKRGQNVTFRCDPISEHNRLYWYRQTLGQGPEFLTYFQNEAQLEKSRLLSDRFSAERPKGSFSTLEIQRTEQGDSAMYLCASSSDRGAGEKLFFGSGTQLSVL.

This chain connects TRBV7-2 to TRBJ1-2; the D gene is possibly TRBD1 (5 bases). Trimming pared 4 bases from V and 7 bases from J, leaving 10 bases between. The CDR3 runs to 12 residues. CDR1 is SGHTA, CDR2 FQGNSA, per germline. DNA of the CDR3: TGTGCCAGCAGCTCCAGGGTTCCTGGCTACACCTTC. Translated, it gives CASSSRVPGYTF.

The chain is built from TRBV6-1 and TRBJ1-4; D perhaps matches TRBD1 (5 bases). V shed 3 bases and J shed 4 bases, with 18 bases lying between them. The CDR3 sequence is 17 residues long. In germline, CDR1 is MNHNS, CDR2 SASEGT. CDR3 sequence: CASSESAGGSINEKLFF. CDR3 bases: TGTGCCAGCAGTGAGTCCGCCGGGGGGAGCATTAATGAAAAACTGTTTTTT.

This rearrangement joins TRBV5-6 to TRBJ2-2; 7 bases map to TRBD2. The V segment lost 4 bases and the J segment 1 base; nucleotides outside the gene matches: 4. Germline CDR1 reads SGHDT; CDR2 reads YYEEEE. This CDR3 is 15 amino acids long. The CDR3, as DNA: TGTGCCAGCAGCCCACTAGCGAGGAACACCGGGGAGCTGTTTTTT. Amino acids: CASSPLARNTGELFF.

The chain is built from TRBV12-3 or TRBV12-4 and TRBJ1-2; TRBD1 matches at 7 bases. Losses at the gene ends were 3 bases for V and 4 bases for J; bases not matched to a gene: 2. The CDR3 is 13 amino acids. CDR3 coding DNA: TGTGCCAGCAGTTTCAACAGGGGCTATGGCTACACCTTC. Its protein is CASSFNRGYGYTF.

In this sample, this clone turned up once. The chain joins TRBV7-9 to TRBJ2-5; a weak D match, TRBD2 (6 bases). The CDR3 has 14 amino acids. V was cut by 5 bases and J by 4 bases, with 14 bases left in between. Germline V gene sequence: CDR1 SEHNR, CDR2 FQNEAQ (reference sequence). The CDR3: CASSPGVGGETQYF. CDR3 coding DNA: TGTGCCAGCAGCCCGGGGGTAGGCGGAGAGACCCAGTACTTC.

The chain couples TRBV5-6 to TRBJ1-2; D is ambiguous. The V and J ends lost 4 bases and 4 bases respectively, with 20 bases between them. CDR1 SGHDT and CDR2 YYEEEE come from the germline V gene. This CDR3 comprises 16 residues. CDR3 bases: TGTGCCAGCAGCACCATCTCCCCTTCTACTGGCTATGGCTACACCTTC. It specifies CASSTISPSTGYGYTF.

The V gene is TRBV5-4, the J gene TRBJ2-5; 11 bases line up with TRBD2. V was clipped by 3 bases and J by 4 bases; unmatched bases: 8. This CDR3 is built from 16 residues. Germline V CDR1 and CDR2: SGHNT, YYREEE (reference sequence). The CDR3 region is CASSWGTSGGGETQYF. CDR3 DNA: TGTGCCAGCAGCTGGGGGACTAGCGGAGGTGGAGAGACCCAGTACTTC.

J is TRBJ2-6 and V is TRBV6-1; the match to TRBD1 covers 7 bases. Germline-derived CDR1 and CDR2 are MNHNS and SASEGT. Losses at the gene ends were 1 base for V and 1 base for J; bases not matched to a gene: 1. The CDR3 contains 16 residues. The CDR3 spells CASSEEQGSGANVLTF. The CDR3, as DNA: TGTGCCAGCAGTGAAGAACAGGGGTCTGGGGCCAACGTCCTGACTTTC.

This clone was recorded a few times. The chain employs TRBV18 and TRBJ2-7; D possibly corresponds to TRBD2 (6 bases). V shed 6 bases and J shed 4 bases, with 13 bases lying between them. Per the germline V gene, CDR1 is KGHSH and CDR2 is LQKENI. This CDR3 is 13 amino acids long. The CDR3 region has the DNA TGTGCCAGCTCTGGGGCGGGATTTTACGAGCAGTACTTC. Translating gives CASSGAGFYEQYF.